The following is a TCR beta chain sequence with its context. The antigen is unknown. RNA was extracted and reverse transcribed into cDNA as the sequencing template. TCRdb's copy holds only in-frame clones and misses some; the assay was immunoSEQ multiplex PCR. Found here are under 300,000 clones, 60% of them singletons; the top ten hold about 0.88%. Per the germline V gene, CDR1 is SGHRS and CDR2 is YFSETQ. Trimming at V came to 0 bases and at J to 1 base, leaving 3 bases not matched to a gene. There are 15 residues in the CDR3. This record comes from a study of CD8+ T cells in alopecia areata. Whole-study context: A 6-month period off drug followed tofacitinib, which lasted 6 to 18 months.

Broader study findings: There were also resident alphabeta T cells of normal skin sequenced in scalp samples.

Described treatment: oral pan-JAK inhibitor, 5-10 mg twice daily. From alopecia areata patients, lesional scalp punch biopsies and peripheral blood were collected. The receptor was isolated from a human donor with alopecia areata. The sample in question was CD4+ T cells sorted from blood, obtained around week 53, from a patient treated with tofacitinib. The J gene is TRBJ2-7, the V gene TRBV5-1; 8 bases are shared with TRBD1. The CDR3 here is CASSLEGQGSYEQYF. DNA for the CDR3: TGCGCCAGCAGCTTGGAAGGACAGGGATCCTACGAGCAGTACTTC.